Listed below are T cell receptor beta chains from one sample, sequenced in a study of T cells in Graves' hyperthyroidism and ophthalmopathy. TCRdb redid the calling of the multiplex PCR reads with MiXCR, one entry per CDR3 protein. This table has about 840,000 distinct CDR3 sequences, 35% to 45% appearing once. Sample: blood. The receptor source for this set is a man aged 18-30 years with Graves' hyperthyroidism. Each CDR3 is given with its conserved first and last residue. The D gene is left open where the match is weak. Size tells how often a clone was seen (once, few, many) or the class of an expanded clone, and some rows leave it out.

CDR3: CASSHSQVSDTEAFF; DNA: TGCGCCAGCAGCCACTCCCAGGTCTCGGACACTGAAGCTTTCTTT; size: few; V: TRBV4-1; J: TRBJ1-1; D: .
CDR3: CASSSPGSGNTIYF; DNA: TGTGCCAGCAGCTCGCCTGGCTCTGGAAACACCATATATTTT; size: many; V: TRBV12-3/TRBV12-4; J: TRBJ1-3; D: .
CDR3: CASSWGAPGANVLTF; DNA: TGTGCCAGCAGTTGGGGGGCCCCTGGGGCCAACGTCCTGACTTTC; size: .; V: TRBV25-1; J: TRBJ2-6; D: .
CDR3: CASSYDSYTEAFF; DNA: TGTGCCAGCAGCTATGACAGCTACACTGAAGCTTTCTTT; size: .; V: TRBV7-2; J: TRBJ1-1; D: .
CDR3: CASSQERTVNQPQHF; DNA: TGCGCCAGCAGCCAAGAGAGGACAGTAAATCAGCCCCAGCATTTT; size: .; V: TRBV7-9; J: TRBJ1-5; D: .
CDR3: CSATRQGTLREQYF; DNA: TGCAGTGCAACAAGACAGGGGACCCTAAGGGAGCAGTACTTC; size: .; V: TRBV20-1; J: TRBJ2-7; D: TRBD1
CDR3: CASSIVAGGALDSPLHF; DNA: TGTGCCAGTAGTATAGTGGCAGGGGGCGCCTTGGATTCACCCCTCCACTTT; size: few; V: TRBV19; J: TRBJ1-6; D: TRBD1
CDR3: CASSRLAGGVISEAFF; DNA: TGTGCCAGCAGTAGACTAGCGGGAGGGGTGATCTCTGAAGCTTTCTTT; size: .; V: TRBV2; J: TRBJ1-1; D: .
CDR3: CASSPGPGSGAFF; DNA: TGTGCCAGCAGCCCGGGGCCCGGTAGCGGAGCTTTCTTT; size: .; V: TRBV7-2; J: TRBJ1-1; D: .
CDR3: CASSLAGQSGEQYF; DNA: TGTGCCAGCAGTCTAGCGGGACAGTCTGGCGAGCAGTACTTC; size: .; V: TRBV12-3/TRBV12-4; J: TRBJ2-7; D: TRBD2
CDR3: CASSAPGGHSPLHF; DNA: TGTGCCAGCAGCGCCCCAGGGGGGCATTCACCCCTCCACTTT; size: .; V: TRBV7-9; J: TRBJ1-6; D: TRBD1
CDR3: CASSLMTGTAYEQYF; DNA: TGTGCCAGCAGTTTAATGACCGGGACAGCTTACGAGCAGTACTTC; size: few; V: TRBV12-3/TRBV12-4; J: TRBJ2-7; D: TRBD1
CDR3: CASSYSFPPRSYEQYF; DNA: TGTGCCAGCAGTTACTCGTTCCCCCCGAGGTCCTACGAGCAGTACTTC; size: few; V: TRBV6-5; J: TRBJ2-7; D: .
CDR3: CAISESGGTGYSGANVLTF; DNA: TGTGCCATCAGTGAGTCAGGGGGGACAGGGTATTCCGGGGCCAACGTCCTGACTTTC; size: .; V: TRBV10-3; J: TRBJ2-6; D: TRBD1
CDR3: CASSDASASNYGYTF; DNA: TGTGCCAGCAGTGACGCGTCAGCCTCTAACTATGGCTACACCTTC; size: many; V: TRBV2; J: TRBJ1-2; D: .
CDR3: CASSQDPLPRPPYGYTF; DNA: TGTGCCAGCAGCCAAGATCCCCTGCCGAGACCCCCCTATGGCTACACCTTC; size: .; V: TRBV25-1; J: TRBJ1-2; D: .
CDR3: CASSSPGIQGGETQYF; DNA: TGTGCCAGCAGCTCTCCCGGGATCCAGGGTGGAGAGACCCAGTACTTC; size: .; V: TRBV2; J: TRBJ2-5; D: .
CDR3: CASSYSLGRADGYTF; DNA: TGTGCCAGCAGTTACTCGCTCGGCAGGGCGGATGGCTACACCTTC; size: few; V: TRBV6-6; J: TRBJ1-2; D: .
CDR3: CSAPPGLAGANTGELFF; DNA: TGCAGCGCACCTCCGGGACTAGCGGGAGCGAACACCGGGGAGCTGTTTTTT; size: .; V: TRBV29-1; J: TRBJ2-2; D: TRBD2
CDR3: CSASNNGDEQYF; DNA: TGCAGTGCTAGTAATAACGGAGACGAGCAGTACTTC; size: .; V: TRBV20-1; J: TRBJ2-7; D: .
CDR3: CASSKVRGLGETQYF; DNA: TGTGCCAGCAGTAAGGTCCGAGGGCTGGGGGAGACCCAGTACTTC; size: .; V: TRBV7-9; J: TRBJ2-5; D: .
CDR3: CASSLNPTISNQPQHF; DNA: TGTGCCAGCAGTCTTAATCCGACAATTAGCAATCAGCCCCAGCACTTT; size: .; V: TRBV6-1; J: TRBJ1-5; D: .
CDR3: CASSPVGGEPQHF; DNA: TGTGCCAGCAGCCCCGTGGGGGGGGAGCCCCAGCATTTT; size: .; V: TRBV14; J: TRBJ1-5; D: .
CDR3: CASSVAPGTSDPEFQETQYF; DNA: TGTGCCAGCAGCGTAGCTCCCGGGACCTCCGATCCCGAATTCCAAGAGACCCAGTACTTC; size: .; V: TRBV9; J: TRBJ2-5; D: .
CDR3: CASSAIPRLQYF; DNA: TGTGCCAGCAGCGCGATCCCCAGGCTGCAGTATTTT; size: .; V: TRBV5-6; J: TRBJ2-3; D: .
CDR3: CASSPEREGQETQYF; DNA: TGTGCCAGCAGCCCTGAGCGGGAGGGCCAAGAGACCCAGTACTTC; size: few; V: TRBV6-2/TRBV6-3; J: TRBJ2-5; D: TRBD2
CDR3: CASSPLRISGTGELFF; DNA: TGTGCCAGCAGCCCCCTAAGGATTTCGGGCACCGGGGAGCTGTTTTTT; size: few; V: TRBV7-9; J: TRBJ2-2; D: .
CDR3: CATGAGAINQPQHF; DNA: TGTGCCACCGGGGCAGGGGCTATCAATCAGCCCCAGCATTTT; size: .; V: TRBV10-3; J: TRBJ1-5; D: .
CDR3: CASSPGQGLYSGANVLTF; DNA: TGCGCCAGCAGCCCCGGACAGGGACTATACTCTGGGGCCAACGTCCTGACTTTC; size: .; V: TRBV5-1; J: TRBJ2-6; D: .
CDR3: CASYGSSGNTIYF; DNA: TGTGCCAGCTATGGGTCGTCTGGAAACACCATATATTTT; size: few; V: TRBV6-5; J: TRBJ1-3; D: .
CDR3: CSARTGIREQYF; DNA: TGCAGTGCTAGGACAGGGATTCGCGAGCAGTACTTC; size: .; V: TRBV20-1; J: TRBJ2-7; D: TRBD1
CDR3: CASSLYGADNTGELFF; DNA: TGTGCCAGCAGCTTATACGGGGCAGATAACACCGGGGAGCTGTTTTTT; size: .; V: TRBV7-2; J: TRBJ2-2; D: .
CDR3: CASSDGRITNEKLFF; DNA: TGTGCCAGCAGTGACGGACGGATTACTAATGAAAAACTGTTTTTT; size: few; V: TRBV2; J: TRBJ1-4; D: .
CDR3: CASSISGGRETQYF; DNA: TGTGCCAGCAGTATTAGCGGGGGAAGGGAGACCCAGTACTTC; size: many; V: TRBV25-1; J: TRBJ2-5; D: TRBD2
CDR3: CSAWGAGETQYF; DNA: TGCAGTGCTTGGGGGGCAGGAGAGACCCAGTACTTC; size: many; V: TRBV20-1; J: TRBJ2-5; D: .
CDR3: CSATKLAGVPETQYF; DNA: TGCAGTGCTACGAAACTAGCGGGAGTCCCAGAGACCCAGTACTTC; size: few; V: TRBV20-1; J: TRBJ2-5; D: TRBD2
CDR3: CASSTGAEQNRNQPQHF; DNA: TGTGCCAGCAGTACAGGGGCAGAGCAAAATCGCAATCAGCCCCAGCATTTT; size: .; V: TRBV7-3; J: TRBJ1-5; D: TRBD1
CDR3: CASSLRTSGIEQYF; DNA: TGCGCCAGCAGCCTACGGACTAGCGGGATCGAGCAGTACTTC; size: few; V: TRBV4-3; J: TRBJ2-7; D: TRBD2
CDR3: CASSLGNEKLFF; DNA: TGTGCCAGCAGCTTAGGAAATGAAAAACTGTTTTTT; size: many; V: TRBV7-9; J: TRBJ1-4; D: .
CDR3: CASSGTHTGELFF; DNA: TGTGCCAGCAGCGGGACCCACACCGGGGAGCTGTTTTTT; size: .; V: TRBV7-2; J: TRBJ2-2; D: .